The clone carrying this T cell receptor beta chain showed up just a few times. Its cognate antigen is unknown. The CDR3 spans 15 residues. Germline trimming cut 3 bases from V and 6 bases from J; bases unmatched to any gene: 10. The entry originates in a study of T-cell memory formation after mild COVID-19. Study details: TCR clusters mostly belonged to single donors.

Study-level findings and limits: Later expanders leaned toward CD4+, whereas clones contracting from day 15 to 85 were balanced CD4/CD8.

Constant-segment primers served in 5'RACE that generated TCR alpha and TCR beta cDNA libraries bearing sample barcodes and UMIs. MiXCR was run by TCRdb on the 5' RACE reads, yielding one entry per CDR3 protein. The profile covers about half a million distinct CDR3 sequences, with around a sixth appearing a single time and around 12% taken by the ten largest. V is TRBV12-3 or TRBV12-4 and J is TRBJ2-7; 8 bases are a match to TRBD1. Sample: PBMCs or a T cell subset sorted from them (not recorded which). The TCR originated in an adult woman who had mild COVID-19 (a few samples of this study predate the infection). Cell type and time point are not known. The CDR3 bases are TGTGCCAGCAGTTTCGTGGGACAGGTCCATCTCGAGCAGTACTTC. Its protein is CASSFVGQVHLEQYF.